Below are 18 T cell receptor beta chains sequenced from a single sample in a study of blood T cell repertoires in COVID-19. Only in-frame clones appear in the TCRdb table, and some are missing; sequencing was by immunoSEQ multiplex PCR. The repertoire has 150,000 to 200,000 clones, roughly 86% of them found once; the top ten carry around 3.5%. Sequences were obtained from peripheral blood. Source of these receptors: a man aged 65-85 years with acute or convalescent COVID-19.

The chain is built from TRBV7-9 and TRBJ2-3; 12 bases map to TRBD2. V lost 5 bases and J lost 0; bases outside the gene matches: 3. This CDR3 is 16 amino acids long. Germline assignment: CDR1 SEHNR and CDR2 FQNEAQ (reference sequence). The CDR3 DNA follows: TGTGCCAGCAGCCAAGGGACTAGCGGGAGCACAGATACGCAGTATTTT. It encodes CASSQGTSGSTDTQYF.

The J gene is TRBJ2-5, the V gene TRBV19; 9 nucleotides line up with TRBD1. In germline, CDR1 is LNHDA, CDR2 SQIVND (reference sequence). This CDR3 spans 15 amino acids. Germline trimming cut 3 bases from V and 3 bases from J; bases unmatched to any gene: 5. DNA of the CDR3: TGTGCCAGTAGTATTACCGGGACAGGGAAAGAGACCCAGTACTTC. Residues: CASSITGTGKETQYF.

V is TRBV27 and J is TRBJ2-1; TRBD2 matches at 7 bases. This CDR3 is built from 16 residues. V gave up 1 base and J gave up 7 bases; unmatched junction bases: 10. Per the germline V gene, CDR1 is MNHEY and CDR2 is SMNVEV (reference sequence). DNA of the CDR3: TGTGCCAGCAGTTTATTGGGGGGAGGGCCCAGGAATGAGCAGTTCTTC. The encoded protein is CASSLLGGGPRNEQFF.

J is TRBJ2-3 and V is TRBV5-6; maybe TRBD1 (5 bases). The CDR3 has 12 residues. The V end was cut by 4 bases, the J end by 6 bases, with 9 bases between. CDR1 is SGHDT and CDR2 is YYEEEE in the germline V gene. The CDR3 protein is CASSPRQDTQYF. The CDR3 bases are TGTGCCAGCAGCCCCAGACAGGATACGCAGTATTTT.

This CDR3 reads CAWGLAGGFGGYTF. CDR3 bases: TGTGCCTGGGGGCTAGCAGGGGGATTTGGTGGCTACACCTTC. The chain links TRBV30 to TRBJ1-2; 7 bases align to TRBD1. The CDR3 runs to 14 residues. V trimming: 5 bases; J trimming: 7 bases; junction bases outside the gene matches: 13. The V gene's germline CDR1 is GTSNPN and CDR2 SVGIG (reference sequence).

This chain joins TRBV6-4 and TRBJ2-7; D unclear. This CDR3 comprises 11 residues. Germline V lookup: CDR1 MRHNA, CDR2 SNTAGT. The V and J ends lost 6 bases and 6 bases respectively, with 9 bases between them. CDR3 region: CASREPGEQYF. Written as DNA, the CDR3 is TGTGCCAGCAGGGAGCCGGGCGAGCAGTACTTC.

V and J are TRBV5-6 and TRBJ1-1; D possibly corresponds to TRBD1 (5 bases). The CDR3 has 14 amino acids. V was shortened by 2 bases and J by 1 base, with 9 bases between the two germline ends. CDR1 and CDR2 from the germline V gene are SGHDT and YYEEEE. Here the CDR3 reads CASSFGGGNTEAFF. The CDR3 DNA is TGTGCCAGCAGCTTCGGGGGAGGGAACACTGAAGCTTTCTTT.

The CDR3 loop reads CSVLIVTDTQYF. The DNA for the CDR3 is TGCAGCGTTTTAATAGTCACCGATACGCAGTATTTT. The gene calls are TRBV29-1 and TRBJ2-3; no clear D. This CDR3 region has 12 residues. Germline V gene data show CDR1 as SQVTM and CDR2 as ANQGSEA. V lost 5 bases and J lost 6, with 12 bases in between.

The CDR3 protein is CASSLGPGTNEQFF. The DNA of the CDR3 is TGCGCCAGCAGCTTGGGGCCCGGGACAAATGAGCAGTTCTTC. V and J are TRBV5-1 and TRBJ2-1; D perhaps matches TRBD1 (6 bases). Between the trimmed V and J ends, which lost 0 bases and 7 bases, there was a span of 11 bases. The V gene's germline CDR1 is SGHRS and CDR2 YFSETQ. The CDR3 consists of 14 residues.

A word on this clone: The sample holds other DNA sequences that translate to the same CDR3. The chain links TRBV30 to TRBJ1-3; D gene ambiguous. Trimming pared 0 bases from V and 1 base from J, leaving 4 bases between. CDR3 length equals 13 residues. In germline, CDR1 is GTSNPN, CDR2 SVGIG (reference sequence). CDR3 sequence (DNA): TGTGCCTGGAGTGTCTTATCTGGAAACACCATATATTTT. Amino acid sequence: CAWSVLSGNTIYF. The entire variable domain, with the rest obtained from reference TRBV30 and TRBJ1-3, is as follows: SQTIHQWPATLVQPVGSPLSLECTVEGTSNPNLYWYRQAAGRGLQLLFYSVGIGQISSEVPQNLSASRPQDRQFILSSKKLLLSDSGFYLCAWSVLSGNTIYFGEGSWLTVV.

This clone was counted a few times. The chain employs TRBV21-1 and TRBJ1-2; TRBD1 is taken as the D call from the table, unchecked against the DNA. TRBV21-1 is a documented pseudogene. The CDR3 spans 18 residues. CDR3 protein: CASSIPGTVRGRNYGYTF. The DNA for the CDR3 is TGTGCCAGCAGCATTCCCGGGACAGTGAGGGGTCGGAACTATGGCTACACCTTC.

This chain connects TRBV3-1 (or the pseudogene TRBV3-2) to TRBJ1-2; 10 bases match TRBD1. This CDR3 has 16 residues. Germline values: CDR1 LGHDT, CDR2 YNNKEL (reference sequence). V shed 1 base and J 4 bases; nucleotides not matched to a gene: 6. In nucleotides, the CDR3 is TGTGCCAGCAGCCAAGCAGACAGGGGGCCGTTCTATGGCTACACCTTC. This sequence encodes CASSQADRGPFYGYTF.

The chain carries TRBV5-4 and TRBJ2-7; D not resolved. The CDR3 totals 13 residues. Trimming removed 0 bases from V and 3 bases from J, with 7 bases in between. Germline CDR1 SGHNT, CDR2 YYREEE (reference sequence). The CDR3 DNA sequence: TGTGCCAGCAGCTTGGGCAGTAACTACGAGCAGTACTTC. This translates into CASSLGSNYEQYF.

The chain combines TRBV7-9 with TRBJ1-3; 8 bases match TRBD1. Germline lookup yields CDR1 SEHNR and CDR2 FQNEAQ (reference sequence). Trimming took 5 bases from V and 6 from J; bases not matched to a gene: 6. The CDR3 contains 14 residues. The CDR3 coding sequence is TGTGCCAGCAGCGAGCGGACAGGGCAAAACACCATATATTTT. This translates into CASSERTGQNTIYF.

The rearrangement uses TRBV6-7 and TRBJ2-3; 10 bases are a match to TRBD2. TRBV6-7 is an ORF, with its function uncertain. This CDR3 contains 16 residues. J gave up 5 bases and V 5 bases, and 10 bases lay outside the gene matches. As DNA, the CDR3 is TGTGCCAGCAGTATACTAGCGGGGCGCTCGGGAGATACGCAGTATTTT. It codes for CASSILAGRSGDTQYF.

Only one count was recorded for this clone. This rearrangement joins TRBV25-1 to TRBJ1-4; 7 positions agree with TRBD1. The CDR3 spans 14 residues. CDR1 MGHDK and CDR2 SYGVNS come from the germline V gene. After removal of 7 bases from V and 7 bases from J, the junction contained 9 bases not matched to a gene. The CDR3: CASTQTGYAEKLFF. For the CDR3, the DNA is TGTGCCAGCACCCAGACAGGGTATGCTGAAAAACTGTTTTTT.

The rearrangement joins TRBV10-1 to TRBJ2-2, with 8 positions matching TRBD1. The CDR3 extends over 14 amino acids. CDR1 is WNHNN and CDR2 is SYGVQD in the germline V gene (reference sequence). With 9 bases clipped from V and 1 base from J, the junction kept 4 bases outside the gene matches. The CDR3: CASSGTGNTGELFF. For the CDR3, the DNA is TGCGCCAGTTCCGGGACAGGGAACACCGGGGAGCTGTTTTTT.

The chain has TRBV28 and TRBJ1-5; 9 bases map to TRBD1. V lost 4 bases to trimming and J lost 9 bases; unmatched junction nucleotides: 7. Germline loops: CDR1 MDHEN, CDR2 SYDVKM. This CDR3 has 14 residues. The chain's CDR3 is CASSSGQGIRPQHF. The CDR3 DNA is TGTGCCAGCAGTTCGGGACAGGGCATCCGGCCCCAGCATTTT.